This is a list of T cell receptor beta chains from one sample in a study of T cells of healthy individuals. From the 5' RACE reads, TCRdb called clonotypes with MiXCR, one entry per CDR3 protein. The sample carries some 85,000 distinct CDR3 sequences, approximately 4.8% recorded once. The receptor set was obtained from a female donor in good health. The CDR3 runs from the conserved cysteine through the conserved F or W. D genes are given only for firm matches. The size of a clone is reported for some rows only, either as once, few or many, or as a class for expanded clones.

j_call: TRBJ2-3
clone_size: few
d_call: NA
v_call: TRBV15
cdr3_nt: TGTGCCACCAGGGGCCACCACGGCACGTGGGATACGCAGTATTTT
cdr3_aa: CATRGHHGTWDTQYF

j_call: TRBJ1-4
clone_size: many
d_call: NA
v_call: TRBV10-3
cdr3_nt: TGTGCCATCAGAAACGTACTAGGCGAAAAACTGTTTTTT
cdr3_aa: CAIRNVLGEKLFF

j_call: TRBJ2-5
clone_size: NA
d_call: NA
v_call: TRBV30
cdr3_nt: TGTGCCTGGGCCGGAGGGCCGCGGACCCAGTACTTC
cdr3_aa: CAWAGGPRTQYF

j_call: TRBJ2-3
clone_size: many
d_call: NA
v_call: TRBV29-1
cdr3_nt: TGCAGCGTCTTACAGGGCCCAGATACGCAGTATTTT
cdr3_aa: CSVLQGPDTQYF

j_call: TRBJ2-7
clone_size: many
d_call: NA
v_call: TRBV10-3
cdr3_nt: TGTGCCATCAGTGAGGACCGACTGTACGAGCAGTACTTC
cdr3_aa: CAISEDRLYEQYF

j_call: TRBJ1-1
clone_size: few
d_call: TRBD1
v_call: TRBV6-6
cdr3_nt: TGTGCCAGCAGTTACGACAGGGGGTACCCTGAAGCTTTCTTT
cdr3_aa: CASSYDRGYPEAFF

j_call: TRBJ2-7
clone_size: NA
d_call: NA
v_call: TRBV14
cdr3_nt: TGTGCCAGCAGCCAGCAAAAGGACACCCGTGAGGGAGAGCAGTACTTC
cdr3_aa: CASSQQKDTREGEQYF

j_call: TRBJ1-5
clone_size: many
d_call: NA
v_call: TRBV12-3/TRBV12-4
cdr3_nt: TGTGCCAGCAGCCCTAGGTGGGGGAACAATCAGCCCCAGCATTTT
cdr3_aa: CASSPRWGNNQPQHF

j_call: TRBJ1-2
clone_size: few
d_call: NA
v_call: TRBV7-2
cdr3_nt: TGTGCCAGCAGCTCAAAGGGGGGGGGAACTACTAACTATGGCTACACCTTC
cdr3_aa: CASSSKGGGTTNYGYTF

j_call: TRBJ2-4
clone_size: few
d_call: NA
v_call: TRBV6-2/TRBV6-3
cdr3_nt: TGTGCCAGCACGCGACCAGCCAAAAACATTCAGTACTTC
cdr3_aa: CASTRPAKNIQYF

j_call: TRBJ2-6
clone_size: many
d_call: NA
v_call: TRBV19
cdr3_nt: TGTGCCAGTTCCGGGTCCCGAGGGGCCAACGTCCTGACTTTC
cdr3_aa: CASSGSRGANVLTF

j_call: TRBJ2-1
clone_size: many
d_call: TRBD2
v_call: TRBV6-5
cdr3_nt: TGTGCCAGCAGTAGAGGGACTAGCGGCAGATACAACGACAATGAGCAGTTCTTC
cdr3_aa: CASSRGTSGRYNDNEQFF

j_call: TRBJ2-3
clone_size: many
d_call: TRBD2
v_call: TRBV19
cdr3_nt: TGTGCCAGTAGCCACCCTAGCGGGTCTAGCACAGATACGCAGTATTTT
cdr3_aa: CASSHPSGSSTDTQYF

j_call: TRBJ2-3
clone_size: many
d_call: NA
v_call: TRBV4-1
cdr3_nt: TGCGCCACTCGAGACATCGTTAGCACAGATACGCAGTATTTT
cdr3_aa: CATRDIVSTDTQYF

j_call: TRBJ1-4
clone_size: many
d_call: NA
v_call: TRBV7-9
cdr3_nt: TGTGCCAGCAGGAGGGGACCTAATGAAAAACTGTTTTTT
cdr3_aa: CASRRGPNEKLFF

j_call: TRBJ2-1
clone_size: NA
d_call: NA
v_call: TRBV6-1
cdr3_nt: TGTGCCAGCAGTACCGAATACAATGAGCAGTTCTTC
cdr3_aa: CASSTEYNEQFF

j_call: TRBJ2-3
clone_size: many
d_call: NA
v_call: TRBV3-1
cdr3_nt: TGTGCCAGCAGCCAAGATTTGGGGGACTCCACAGATACGCAGTATTTT
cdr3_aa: CASSQDLGDSTDTQYF

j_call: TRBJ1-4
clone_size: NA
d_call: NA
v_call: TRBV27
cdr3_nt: TGTGCCAGCAGTGAAACGGGACTCTTAAATGAAAAACTGTTTTTT
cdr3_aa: CASSETGLLNEKLFF

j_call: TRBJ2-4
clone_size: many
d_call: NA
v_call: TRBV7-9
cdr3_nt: TGTGCCAGCAGCAATCGGGAGCCGAACATTCAGTACTTC
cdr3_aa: CASSNREPNIQYF

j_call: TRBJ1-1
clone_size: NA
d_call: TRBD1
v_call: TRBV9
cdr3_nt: TGTGCCAGTAAGGGACAGGGGAACACTGAAGCTTTCTTT
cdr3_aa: CASKGQGNTEAFF

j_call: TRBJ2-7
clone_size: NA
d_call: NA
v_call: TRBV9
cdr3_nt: TGTGCCAGCAGCGTAGCAGCAGGGACATCCTACGAGCAGTACTTC
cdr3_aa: CASSVAAGTSYEQYF

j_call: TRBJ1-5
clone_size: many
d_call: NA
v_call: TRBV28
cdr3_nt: TGTGCCAGCAGACGTAGACGAGGCAATCAGCCCCAGCATTTT
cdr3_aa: CASRRRRGNQPQHF

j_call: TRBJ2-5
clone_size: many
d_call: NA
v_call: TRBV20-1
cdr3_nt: TGCAGTGCTAGGACGGGTGGAGGGTACCAAGAGACCCAGTACTTC
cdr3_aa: CSARTGGGYQETQYF

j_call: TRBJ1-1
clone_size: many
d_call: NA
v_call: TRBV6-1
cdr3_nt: TGTGCCAGCAATCGCAGGGAGGTTGGTGAAGCTTTCTTT
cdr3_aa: CASNRREVGEAFF

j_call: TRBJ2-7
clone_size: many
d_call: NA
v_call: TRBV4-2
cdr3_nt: TGTGCCAGCAGCCAAGATGCGGCTAGTATCTCCGAGCAGTACTTC
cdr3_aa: CASSQDAASISEQYF

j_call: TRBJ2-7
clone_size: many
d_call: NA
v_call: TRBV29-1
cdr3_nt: TGCAGCGCCACCAGGGAGTACGAGCAGTACTTC
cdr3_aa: CSATREYEQYF

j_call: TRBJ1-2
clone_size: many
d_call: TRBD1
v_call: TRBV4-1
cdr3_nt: TGCGCCAGCAGCCATAAAACAGGGGAAGGGGATGGCTACACCTTC
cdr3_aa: CASSHKTGEGDGYTF

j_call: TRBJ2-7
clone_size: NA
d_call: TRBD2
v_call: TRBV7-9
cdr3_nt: TGTGCCAGCAGCTTACTAGCGGGACGGGACGAGCAGTACTTC
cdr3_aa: CASSLLAGRDEQYF

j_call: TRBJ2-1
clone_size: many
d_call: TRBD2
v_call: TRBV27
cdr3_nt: TGTGCCAGCAGTTTAACTAGCGGGGATTACAATGAGCAGTTCTTC
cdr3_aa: CASSLTSGDYNEQFF

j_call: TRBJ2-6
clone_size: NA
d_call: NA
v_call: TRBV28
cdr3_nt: TGTGCCAGCAGTCCCCTCCTAGCCTCTGGGGCCAACGTCCTGACTTTC
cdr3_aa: CASSPLLASGANVLTF

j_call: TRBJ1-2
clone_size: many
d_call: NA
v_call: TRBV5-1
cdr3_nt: TGCGCCAGCAGCTTGGAAAGGGAAAGGGGCTACACCTTC
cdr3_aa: CASSLERERGYTF

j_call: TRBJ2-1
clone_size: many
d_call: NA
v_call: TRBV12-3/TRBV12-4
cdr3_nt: TGTGCCAGCAGTTTACCGCGGAATGAGCAGTTCTTC
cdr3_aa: CASSLPRNEQFF

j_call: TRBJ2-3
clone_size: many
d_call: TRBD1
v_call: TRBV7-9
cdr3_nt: TGTGCCAGCAGCTTAGACAGGGGTGCGCAGTATTTT
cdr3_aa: CASSLDRGAQYF

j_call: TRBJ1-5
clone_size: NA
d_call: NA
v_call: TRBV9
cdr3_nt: TGTGCCAGCAGCGTAGGTGGAGACAATCAGCCCCAGCATTTT
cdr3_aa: CASSVGGDNQPQHF

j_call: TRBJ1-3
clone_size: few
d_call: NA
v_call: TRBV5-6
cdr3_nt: TGTGCCAGCAGTCTCTCAAATCCGGAGACTCCGGGAAACACCATATATTTT
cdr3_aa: CASSLSNPETPGNTIYF

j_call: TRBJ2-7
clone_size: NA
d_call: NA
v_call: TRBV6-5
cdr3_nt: TGTGCCAGCAGTCCAGGGGAAAAGCCGACCTACGAGCAGTACTTC
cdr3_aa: CASSPGEKPTYEQYF

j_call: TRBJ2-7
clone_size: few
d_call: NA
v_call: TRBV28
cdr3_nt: TGTGCCAGCAGTCCTAGCCGGGCCTACGAGCAGTACTTC
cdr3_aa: CASSPSRAYEQYF

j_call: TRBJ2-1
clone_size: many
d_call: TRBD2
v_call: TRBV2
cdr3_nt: TGTGCCAGCATATGGGGGGGAGAAGGATACAATGAGCAGTTCTTC
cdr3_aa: CASIWGGEGYNEQFF

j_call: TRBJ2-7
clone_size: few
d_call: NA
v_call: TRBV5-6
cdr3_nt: TGTGCCAGCAGCTGGGGACGATACACCTACGAGCAGTACTTC
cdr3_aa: CASSWGRYTYEQYF

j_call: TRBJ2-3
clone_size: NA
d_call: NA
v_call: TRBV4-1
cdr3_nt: TGCGCCAGCACTCTACTGACAGGAACCCCAGATACGCAGTATTTT
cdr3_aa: CASTLLTGTPDTQYF

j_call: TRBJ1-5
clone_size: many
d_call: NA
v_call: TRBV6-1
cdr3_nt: TGTGCCAGCAGCCCAGGACCCAATAGCAATCAGCCCCAGCATTTT
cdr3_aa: CASSPGPNSNQPQHF

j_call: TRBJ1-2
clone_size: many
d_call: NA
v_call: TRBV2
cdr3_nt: TGTGCCAGCGGCGGCGGGGGCCACTATGGCTACACCTTC
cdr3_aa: CASGGGGHYGYTF

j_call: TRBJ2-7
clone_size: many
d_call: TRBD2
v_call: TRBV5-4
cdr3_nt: TGTGCCAGCAGCATGGGGAGTAGCGGGATCTTCTCCTACGAGCAGTACTTC
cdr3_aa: CASSMGSSGIFSYEQYF

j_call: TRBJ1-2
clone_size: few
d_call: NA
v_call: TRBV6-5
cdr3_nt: TGTGCCAGCAGCTCGCACGGGGCGCAGTATGGCTACACCTTC
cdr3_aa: CASSSHGAQYGYTF

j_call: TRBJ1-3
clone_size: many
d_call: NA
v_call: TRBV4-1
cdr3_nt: TGCGCCAGCAGCCAACGCCCAGGAGACTCTGGAAACACCATATATTTT
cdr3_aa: CASSQRPGDSGNTIYF

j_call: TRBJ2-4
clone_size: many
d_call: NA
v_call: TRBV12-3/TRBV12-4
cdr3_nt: TGTGCCAGCAGGACTCTTGGAAACATTCAGTACTTC
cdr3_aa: CASRTLGNIQYF

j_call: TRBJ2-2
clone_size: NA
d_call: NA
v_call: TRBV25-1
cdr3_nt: TGTGCCAGCAGCAACACCGGGGAGCTGTTTTTT
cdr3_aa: CASSNTGELFF

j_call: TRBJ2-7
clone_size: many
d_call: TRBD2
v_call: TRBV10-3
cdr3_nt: TGTGCCATCAGTGAGTCGGGGACTAGCGGGAGAACCGAGCAGTACTTC
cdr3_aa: CAISESGTSGRTEQYF

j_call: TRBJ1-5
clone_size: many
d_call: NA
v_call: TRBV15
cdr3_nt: TGTGCCACCAGCAGAGATCGGGCAGACAGCTATCAGCCCCAGCATTTT
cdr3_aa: CATSRDRADSYQPQHF

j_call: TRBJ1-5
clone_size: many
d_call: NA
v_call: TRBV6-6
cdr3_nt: TGTGCCAGCACCAACCAGGGACCCCGGGGCAATCAGCCCCAGCATTTT
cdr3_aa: CASTNQGPRGNQPQHF

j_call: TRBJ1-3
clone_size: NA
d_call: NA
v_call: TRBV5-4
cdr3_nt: TGTGCCAGCAGCCCCGAAGGGGGTGGAAACACCATATATTTT
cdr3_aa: CASSPEGGGNTIYF

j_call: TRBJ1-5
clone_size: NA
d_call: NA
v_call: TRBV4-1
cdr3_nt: TGCGCCAGCAGCCAGAATTGGGGGAACAATCAGCCCCAGCATTTT
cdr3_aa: CASSQNWGNNQPQHF

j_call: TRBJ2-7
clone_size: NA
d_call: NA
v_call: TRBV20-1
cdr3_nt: TGCAGCGCCCGGAGAGGGCCCTACGAGCAGTACTTC
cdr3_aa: CSARRGPYEQYF

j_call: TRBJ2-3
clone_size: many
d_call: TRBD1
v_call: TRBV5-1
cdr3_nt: TGCGCCAGCAGCTCCGCAGGGGGTACAGATACGCAGTATTTT
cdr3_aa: CASSSAGGTDTQYF

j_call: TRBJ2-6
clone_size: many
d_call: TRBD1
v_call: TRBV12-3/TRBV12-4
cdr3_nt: TGTGCCAGCAGACCCGGGACAGGGAGCCTCTCTGGGGCCAACGTCCTGACTTTC
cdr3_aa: CASRPGTGSLSGANVLTF

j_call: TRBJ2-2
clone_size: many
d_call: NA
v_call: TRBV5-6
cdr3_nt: TGTGCCAGCAGCTTGGACCCCTCGTACACCGGGGAGCTGTTTTTT
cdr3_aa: CASSLDPSYTGELFF

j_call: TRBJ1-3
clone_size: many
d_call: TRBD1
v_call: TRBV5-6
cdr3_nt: TGTGCCAGCAGCTTGGTAGCGGACAGGGGGCTTGGAAACACCATATATTTT
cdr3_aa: CASSLVADRGLGNTIYF

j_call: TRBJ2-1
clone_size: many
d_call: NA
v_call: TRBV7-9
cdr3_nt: TGTGCCAGCAGCCTGGGACCTAACGTATGGTTCTTC
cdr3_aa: CASSLGPNVWFF

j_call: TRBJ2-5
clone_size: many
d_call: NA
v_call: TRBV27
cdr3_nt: TGTGCCAGCAGTTTAAAGTACAGGGGGGGACAAGAGACCCAGTACTTC
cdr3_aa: CASSLKYRGGQETQYF